Listed here are 28 T cell receptor beta chains from one sample, sequenced in a study of shared clonotypes between healthy human individuals. Using immunoSEQ multiplex PCR, the repertoire was profiled, and TCRdb retains in-frame clones only, with some absent. Of roughly 1,100,000 clones in the sample, 65% to 80% were seen once. The material sequenced was memory CD4+ T cells sorted from blood. The subset here: CD45RA-negative fraction. All receptors derive from a man between 18 and 35 years old in good health.

This clone has just one count. The chain's CDR3 is CASRAIQGAGNTIYF. The CDR3, as DNA: TGTGCCAGCAGAGCTATCCAGGGAGCTGGAAACACCATATATTTT. The chain joins TRBV6-5 to TRBJ1-3; D is possibly TRBD1 (5 bases). V was pared by 6 bases and J by 2 bases, with 14 bases between. Germline loops: CDR1 MNHEY, CDR2 SVGAGI. The CDR3 extends over 15 amino acids.

The J gene is TRBJ1-1, the V gene TRBV6-5; D gene uncertain. This CDR3 has 14 residues. Deletions cut 5 bases from V and 3 bases from J, with 13 bases between. Germline V CDR1 and CDR2: MNHEY, SVGAGI. This CDR3 reads CASSEQIGYTEAFF. Written as DNA, the CDR3 is TGTGCCAGCAGTGAACAAATTGGGTACACTGAAGCTTTCTTT.

The chain uses TRBV29-1 and TRBJ2-3, with 10 bases lining up with TRBD2. The CDR3 contains 14 residues. From germline, CDR1 is SQVTM and CDR2 ANQGSEA. Losses at the gene ends were 7 bases for V and 2 bases for J; bases not matched to a gene: 6. The CDR3 protein is CSAVAGGNTDTQYF. In DNA form, the CDR3 reads TGCAGCGCGGTAGCGGGGGGAAACACAGATACGCAGTATTTT.

This chain connects TRBV21-1 to TRBJ1-2. TRBV21-1 is termed a pseudogene. CDR3 length: 10 amino acids. CDR3 in amino acids: CAATSHGYTF. The CDR3 DNA reads as TGTGCCGCGACCAGTCATGGCTACACCTTC.

This clone was seen once. The chain uses TRBV10-3 and TRBJ2-7, with a tentative D call TRBD2 (5 bases). V lost 7 bases and J lost 0, with 10 bases in between. This CDR3 comprises 13 residues. Germline CDR1 is ENHRY and CDR2 is SYGVKD. The CDR3 DNA reads as TGTGCCATCATGAGGGCACCCTCCTACGAGCAGTACTTC. Translated, it gives CAIMRAPSYEQYF.

This sequence joins TRBV7-8 and TRBJ2-3; D is tentatively TRBD1 or TRBD2 (5 bases each). There are 18 residues in the CDR3. Per germline, CDR1 SGHVS and CDR2 FQNEAQ. Trimming removed 5 bases from V and 0 bases from J, with 21 bases in between. DNA for the CDR3: TGTGCCAGCAGCCTAAGGGGAGCGGCGGGTACTAGCACAGATACGCAGTATTTT. Its protein is CASSLRGAAGTSTDTQYF.

This clone has only a few counts. This chain joins TRBV2 and TRBJ1-2; D is uncertain. Germline V gives CDR1 SNHLY, CDR2 FYNNEI. Trimming shortened V by 4 bases and J by 4 bases, and 13 bases separated the two germline ends. This CDR3 is built from 14 residues. Here the CDR3 reads CASSALMSLYGYTF. The DNA of the CDR3 is TGTGCCAGCAGTGCCCTTATGTCCCTCTATGGCTACACCTTC.

This chain joins TRBV5-1 and TRBJ2-7, with D hard to call. V lost 4 bases and J 0 bases, leaving 11 bases between the germline ends. Germline assignment: CDR1 SGHRS and CDR2 YFSETQ. This CDR3 region has 14 residues. The CDR3 is CASSPDGYSYEQYF. The CDR3 region has the DNA TGCGCCAGCAGCCCGGACGGGTACTCCTACGAGCAGTACTTC.

V is TRBV20-1 and J is TRBJ2-3; D unclear. Deletions cut 6 bases from V and 5 bases from J, with 6 bases between. Per the germline V gene, CDR1 is DFQATT and CDR2 is SNEGSKA (reference sequence). This CDR3 spans 10 amino acids. The CDR3 reads CSAVGDTQYF. CDR3 nucleotide sequence: TGCAGTGCCGTGGGAGATACGCAGTATTTT.

This rearrangement joins TRBV11-1 to TRBJ1-2; 7 bases align to TRBD1. The germline gives CDR1 SGHAT, CDR2 FQDESV (reference sequence). The trim removed 6 bases at V and 2 bases at J, leaving 6 bases unmatched. CDR3 length equals 14 residues. The CDR3 nucleotides are TGTGCCAGCAGGGAAAACAGGGGAAACTATGGCTACACCTTC. Translating it yields CASRENRGNYGYTF. Together with reference TRBV11-1 and TRBJ1-2, the CDR3 gives the full variable domain: EAEVAQSPRYKITEKSQAVAFWCDPISGHATLYWYRQILGQGPELLVQFQDESVVDDSQLPKDRFSAERLKGVDSTLKIQPAELGDSAMYLCASRENRGNYGYTFGSGTRLTVV.

This clone was detected a few times. The rearrangement links TRBV30 to TRBJ1-1; D is possibly TRBD1 (6 bases). This CDR3 region has 11 residues. Germline V gives CDR1 GTSNPN, CDR2 SVGIG (reference sequence). Trimming removed 6 bases at V and 7 bases at J, with 12 bases between. The CDR3 region has the DNA TGTGCCTGCGCCAGGGGAGATGAAGCTTTCTTT. Amino acids: CACARGDEAFF.

CDR3 in amino acids: CASSLRGGATEAFF. Here the CDR3 DNA reads TGTGCCAGCAGTCTTAGGGGGGGTGCGACTGAAGCTTTCTTT. V usage is TRBV6-6 and J usage is TRBJ1-1; tentative D call: TRBD1 (6 bases). Trimming stripped 5 bases from V and 5 bases from J, with 15 bases between. CDR3 length: 14 amino acids. Germline V gene lookup returns CDR1 MNHNY and CDR2 SVGAGI (reference sequence).

This clone was counted a single time. A much larger clone differs from this one at a single base, so this may be a read error. This rearrangement joins TRBV28 to TRBJ2-5; 8 bases match TRBD1. The germline V gene encodes CDR1 MDHEN and CDR2 SYDVKM. With 5 bases clipped from V and 5 bases from J, the junction kept 4 bases outside the gene matches. CDR3 length: 13 residues. Written as DNA, the CDR3 is TGTGCCAGCAGTGACCGGACAGGGGAGACCCAGTACTTC. Translating gives CASSDRTGETQYF.

This chain uses TRBV18 with TRBJ1-1; 8 bases fit TRBD1. The CDR3 is 16 amino acids. V lost 6 bases and J lost 0; bases outside the gene matches: 9. The germline CDR1 and CDR2 sequences are KGHSH and LQKENI. CDR3 residues: CASSGSQGQVNTEAFF. In nucleotides, the CDR3 is TGTGCCAGCTCTGGTTCGCAGGGACAGGTGAACACTGAAGCTTTCTTT.

The V gene is TRBV18, the J gene TRBJ2-1; 11 positions match TRBD2. Germline V CDR1 and CDR2: KGHSH, LQKENI. V was clipped by 0 bases and J by 8 bases; unmatched bases: 6. The length of the CDR3 is 16 residues. DNA of the CDR3: TGTGCCAGCTCACCACCTGCACTAGCGGGAGCCCATGAGCAGTTCTTC. Translating gives CASSPPALAGAHEQFF.

V is TRBV11-3 and J is TRBJ1-6; D may be TRBD1 (5 bases). CDR3 length equals 14 residues. The germline V and J ends were trimmed by 5 bases and 9 bases, with 14 bases remaining between them. CDR1 and CDR2 (germline): SGHNT, YENEEA. CDR3 protein: CASSLGTEGSPLHF. CDR3 DNA sequence: TGTGCCAGCAGCCTAGGGACGGAGGGTTCACCCCTCCACTTT.

The CDR3 region has the DNA TGTGCCAGCACTAGAAGGGGTTTCCAAGAGACCCAGTACTTC. Protein product: CASTRRGFQETQYF. J is TRBJ2-5 and V is TRBV6-6; tentatively, D is TRBD1 (5 bases). CDR1 and CDR2 (germline): MNHNY, SVGAGI (reference sequence). The CDR3 is 14 residues long. V lost 7 bases, J lost 1 base, and 13 bases lay in between.

V is TRBV7-2 and J is TRBJ1-1; TRBD1 agrees at 8 bases. The germline gives CDR1 SGHTA, CDR2 FQGNSA. The CDR3 consists of 14 residues. V was clipped by 3 bases and J by 4 bases; unmatched bases: 4. The CDR3: CASSFAQGATEAFF. The CDR3 DNA reads TGTGCCAGCAGCTTTGCCCAGGGGGCCACTGAAGCTTTCTTT.

The V and J genes are TRBV19 and TRBJ1-5; D unresolved. The CDR3 loop spans 15 amino acids. Germline V gene lookup returns CDR1 LNHDA and CDR2 SQIVND (reference sequence). Deletions cut 1 base from V and 7 bases from J, with 14 bases between. The CDR3 is CASSIGSQLAQPQHF. The CDR3 DNA reads TGTGCCAGTAGTATAGGATCACAACTGGCCCAGCCCCAGCATTTT.

At least ten counts were recorded for this clone. The gene calls are TRBV6-1 and TRBJ1-1, with D perhaps matching TRBD1 (5 bases). The CDR3 covers 15 residues. The germline V gene encodes CDR1 MNHNS and CDR2 SASEGT. V shed 6 bases and J shed 1 base, with 15 bases lying between them. The CDR3 sequence: CASRTPGATNTEAFF. CDR3 nucleotides: TGTGCCAGCAGGACCCCTGGGGCGACGAACACTGAAGCTTTCTTT.

This clone was observed a handful of times. J is TRBJ1-2 and V is TRBV10-3; no definite D call. Per germline, CDR1 ENHRY and CDR2 SYGVKD. CDR3 size: 15 residues. V lost 0 bases and J lost 4, with 12 bases in between. The CDR3 region is CAISESGPALYGYTF. The CDR3 coding sequence is TGTGCCATCAGTGAGTCAGGGCCCGCCCTCTATGGCTACACCTTC.

The rearrangement joins TRBV7-2 to TRBJ2-1; D uncertain. The length of the CDR3 is 12 residues. V was cut by 1 base and J by 9 bases, with 7 bases left in between. CDR1 SGHTA and CDR2 FQGNSA come from the germline V gene. CDR3 residues: CASSLVVGEQFF. The CDR3 DNA sequence: TGTGCCAGCAGCTTAGTTGTTGGTGAGCAGTTCTTC.

The chain joins TRBV14 to TRBJ2-7; no clear D. CDR1 and CDR2 (germline): SGHDN, FVKESK. Trimming removed 2 bases at V and 1 base at J, with 9 bases between. The CDR3 is 14 amino acids. CDR3 protein: CASSQTGRSYEQYF. For the CDR3, the DNA is TGTGCCAGCAGCCAAACCGGACGGTCCTACGAGCAGTACTTC.

The rearrangement uses TRBV7-2 and TRBJ2-7; 7 bases line up with TRBD2. CDR1 SGHTA and CDR2 FQGNSA come from the germline V gene. Germline trimming cut 2 bases from V and 4 bases from J; bases unmatched to any gene: 8. The CDR3 has 15 amino acids. The CDR3 spells CASSLMAGARYEQYF. The CDR3 DNA reads TGTGCCAGCAGCTTAATGGCGGGAGCGCGATACGAGCAGTACTTC.

The chain combines TRBV7-9 with TRBJ1-6; D ambiguous. The CDR3 loop spans 14 amino acids. Germline CDR1 reads SEHNR; CDR2 reads FQNEAQ (reference sequence). Deletions cut 1 base from V and 10 bases from J, with 11 bases between. As DNA, the CDR3 is TGTGCCAGCAGCTTAGTTGGGGATGGATCACCCCTCCACTTT. Its translation: CASSLVGDGSPLHF.

The rearrangement uses TRBV6-6 and TRBJ2-7, with 8 bases fitting TRBD1. The CDR3 runs 14 residues. Unmatched junction bases numbered 8, after V lost 3 bases and J lost 7 bases. The V gene's germline CDR1 is MNHNY and CDR2 SVGAGI (reference sequence). The CDR3: CASSYETGVREQYF. The CDR3, as DNA: TGTGCCAGCAGTTATGAGACAGGGGTGAGGGAGCAGTACTTC.

In this sample, this clone turned up a few times. The chain is built from TRBV6-6 and TRBJ1-4; no clear D gene. Germline V gives CDR1 MNHNY, CDR2 SVGAGI (reference sequence). Trimming stripped 6 bases from V and 0 bases from J, with 2 bases between. This CDR3 comprises 12 residues. CDR3: CASSPTNEKLFF. In DNA, the CDR3 is TGTGCCAGCAGCCCAACTAATGAAAAACTGTTTTTT.

The J gene is TRBJ1-1, the V gene TRBV2, with D uncertain. Germline CDR1 reads SNHLY; CDR2 reads FYNNEI. Trimming took 8 bases from V and 5 from J, leaving 12 bases between them. This CDR3 has 12 residues. The CDR3 DNA is TGTGCCAGCTCTCTCTCGGGGACTGAAGCTTTCTTT. This codes for CASSLSGTEAFF.